This T cell receptor beta chain was recorded in a study of blood T cell repertoires in COVID-19. Study-level background: Nucleic acid was either cDNA or gDNA, and it came from T cells, B-cell-depleted T cells, or PBMCs.

Seattle patients were enrolled during active infection and followed longitudinally. In the original processing: Amplification of reference gene primers provided the estimated nucleated cell counts. Sequencing was performed with immunoSEQ multiplex PCR; in TCRdb, only in-frame clones are kept and a portion is missing. V and J calls plus clone size are reproduced from that table; the DNA served to infer D and trimming. The data show roughly 69,000 clones, with more than 75% seen just once and over 12% held by the top ten. Germline CDR1 is MDHEN and CDR2 is SYDVKM. The CDR3 extends over 15 amino acids. V lost 6 bases, J lost 1 base, and 15 bases lay in between.

The sample taken for sequencing was peripheral blood. The gene calls are TRBV28 and TRBJ1-1; the D is unclear. This TCR came from a man in his 60s with COVID-19, enrolled during active disease. Here the CDR3 DNA reads TGTGCCAGCAGCCCTCGGAGGCGGTCGAACACTGAAGCTTTCTTT. Translating it yields CASSPRRRSNTEAFF.